Sequencing of this TCR beta chain was carried out in a study of cytomegalovirus exposure and HLA in healthy donors. The table came from immunoSEQ multiplex PCR; TCRdb's copy has only in-frame clones and leaves some out. The sample lists about 360,000 clones; 86% were seen once. It was the approximately 130-subject validation cohort, separate from the approximately 700-subject first cohort, to which the donors belonged. Trimming left V 6 bases short and J 5 bases short, with 7 bases between. Looked up from germline, CDR1 is MDHEN and CDR2 is SYDVKM. The CDR3 covers 11 residues. General study results and limits: Diagnosis of cytomegalovirus status made by the classifier reportedly showed high specificity and sensitivity.

About this clone: Its target is unknown.

The J gene is TRBJ1-1, the V gene TRBV28; D gene uncertain. Sequencing was carried out using PBMCs. The receptor comes from a young woman in good health and CMV-seronegative. CDR3 region: CASRSRTEAFF. The CDR3 nucleotides are TGTGCCAGCAGATCGAGGACTGAAGCTTTCTTT.